This passage covers 8 T cell receptor beta chains from one sample sequenced in a study of T cell repertoires in cytomegalovirus infection. In TCRdb, the reads were re-called with MiXCR into one record per CDR3 protein. The table shows approximately 550,000 distinct CDR3 sequences, with approximately 16% occurring only once. The sample consisted of CD8+ T cells from PBMCs. Source of these receptors: a human donor in good health (CMV status not recorded). Some clones in this sample may be carry-over from other donors' samples.

At least ten counts were recorded for this clonotype. A clone one base away is much larger, so this may be a read error. The V gene is TRBV7-9, the J gene TRBJ1-5; D uncertain. V lost 1 base, J lost 6 bases, and 4 bases lay in between. CDR3 length equals 12 residues. Germline V gene lookup returns CDR1 SEHNR and CDR2 FQNEAQ (reference sequence). The CDR3 DNA reads as TGTGCCAGCAGCTTAGGGCGTCAGCCCCAGCATTTT. Protein product: CASSLGRQPQHF.

The gene calls are TRBV7-8 and TRBJ2-5; 9 bases line up with TRBD2. The trim removed 1 base at V and 5 bases at J, leaving 8 bases unmatched. Per the germline V gene, CDR1 is SGHVS and CDR2 is FQNEAQ. This CDR3 is 16 amino acids long. The CDR3 spells CASSLVGAGGRETQYF. For the CDR3, the DNA is TGTGCCAGCAGCTTAGTCGGGGCGGGGGGGCGGGAGACCCAGTACTTC. The entire variable domain, with the rest obtained from reference TRBV7-8 and TRBJ2-5, is as follows: GAGVSQSPRYKVAKRGQDVALRCDPISGHVSLFWYQQALGQGPEFLTYFQNEAQLDKSGLPSDRFFAERPEGSVSTLKIQRTQQEDSAVYLCASSLVGAGGRETQYFGPGTRLLVL.

This clonotype was counted between two and nine times. V is TRBV24-1 and J is TRBJ2-3; 10 bases are a match to TRBD2. There are 15 residues in the CDR3. Trimming cost V 3 bases and J 5 bases; bases outside gene matches: 4. Germline CDR1 KGHDR, CDR2 SFDVKD. The CDR3 protein is CATSDPTSGLDTQYF. The CDR3 DNA is TGTGCCACCAGTGATCCGACTAGCGGGTTAGATACGCAGTATTTT.

This clonotype was seen repeatedly, ten times or more. J is TRBJ2-7 and V is TRBV27; 14 nucleotides line up with TRBD2. The CDR3 extends over 20 amino acids. J was trimmed by 3 bases and V by 5 bases; bases with no gene match: 18. The germline CDR1 and CDR2 sequences are MNHEY and SMNVEV (reference sequence). The CDR3 coding sequence is TGTGCCAGCAGTCCCGGGACTAGCGGGAGACCCGCCGCAAGTTTCTACGAGCAGTACTTC. Its translation: CASSPGTSGRPAASFYEQYF.

This clonotype was recorded at least ten times. J is TRBJ2-2 and V is TRBV20-1; tentatively, D is TRBD2 (5 bases). The CDR3 is made up of 13 amino acids. From germline, CDR1 is DFQATT and CDR2 SNEGSKA (reference sequence). V was pared by 6 bases and J by 1 base, with 9 bases between. The chain's CDR3 is CSARRENTGELFF. The CDR3, as DNA: TGCAGTGCCCGTCGGGAGAACACCGGGGAGCTGTTTTTT.

The sample holds a few counts of this clonotype. V usage is TRBV12-3 or TRBV12-4 and J usage is TRBJ2-2; D is uncertain. Trimming cost V 5 bases and J 6 bases, with 13 bases left between them. The CDR3 spans 14 residues. The chain's CDR3 is CASSPPRSPGELFF. The CDR3 DNA sequence: TGTGCCAGCAGTCCCCCCAGGAGTCCCGGGGAGCTGTTTTTT.

The CDR3 is CASSSATGTGNEQFF. The CDR3 nucleotides read TGCGCCAGCAGCTCTGCCACCGGGACAGGGAATGAGCAGTTCTTC. V usage is TRBV5-1 and J usage is TRBJ2-1; 9 bases agree with TRBD1. J lost 7 bases, V lost 3 bases, and 8 bases had no gene match. Germline CDR1 and CDR2: SGHRS and YFSETQ. The CDR3 spans 15 residues.

Only a few counts were recorded for this clonotype. This chain uses TRBV2 with TRBJ2-3, with 7 bases matching TRBD2. V gave up 3 bases and J gave up 2 bases; unmatched junction bases: 5. The CDR3 has 15 residues. Germline V gene lookup returns CDR1 SNHLY and CDR2 FYNNEI. In DNA, the CDR3 is TGTGCCAGCAGTGACCACGGGAGGAACACAGATACGCAGTATTTT. Protein sequence: CASSDHGRNTDTQYF.